The 7 T cell receptor beta chains given below trace back to one sample, sequenced in a study of shared clonotypes between healthy human individuals. Profiled with immunoSEQ multiplex PCR; TCRdb holds only in-frame clones, not every one. The sample includes roughly 500,000 clones, roughly 80% of them seen just once. The material sequenced was PBMCs. These receptors all stem from a woman in her thirties or forties in good health. Some clones in this sample may be carry-over from other donors' samples.

The chain links TRBV28 to TRBJ1-2; 12 positions match TRBD1. This CDR3 region has 17 residues. The V segment lost 4 bases and the J segment 1 base; nucleotides outside the gene matches: 7. The germline V gene encodes CDR1 MDHEN and CDR2 SYDVKM. CDR3 in amino acids: CASSSGTGGGINYGYTF. The CDR3, as DNA: TGTGCCAGCAGTTCCGGGACAGGGGGCGGAATTAACTATGGCTACACCTTC.

With respect to this clone: A read error is likely here: a far larger clone is one base away. J is TRBJ2-7 and V is TRBV25-1; TRBD1 might be the D (7 bases). Germline values: CDR1 MGHDK, CDR2 SYGVNS. CDR3 size: 14 residues. The CDR3 coding sequence is TGTGCCAGCAGTGACTCCGCAGGGGGGTACAAGCAATACTTC. Its protein product is CASSDSAGGYKQYF.

The genes are TRBV5-4 and TRBJ2-7; the D call may be TRBD1 or TRBD2 (5 bases each). Germline lookup yields CDR1 SGHNT and CDR2 YYREEE (reference sequence). Trimming shortened V by 0 bases and J by 3 bases, and 13 bases separated the two germline ends. This CDR3 comprises 15 residues. This chain's CDR3 is CASSLGSGLGYEQYF. The CDR3 nucleotides read TGTGCCAGCAGCTTGGGTTCGGGGCTGGGCTACGAGCAGTACTTC. The full variable domain, in which reference TRBV5-4 and TRBJ2-7 provide the parts outside the CDR3, is ETGVTQSPTHLIKTRGQQVTLRCSSQSGHNTVSWYQQALGQGPQFIFQYYREEENGRGNFPPRFSGLQFPNYSSELNVNALELDDSALYLCASSLGSGLGYEQYFGPGTRLTVT.

V and J are TRBV5-5 and TRBJ2-3, with 12 bases that match TRBD2. The V gene's germline CDR1 is SGHKS and CDR2 YYEKEE (reference sequence). The CDR3 extends over 14 amino acids. V lost 4 bases and J lost 6; bases outside the gene matches: 3. DNA of the CDR3: TGTGCCAGCAGCGCCGGGACTAGCGGGGATACGCAGTATTTT. Translation: CASSAGTSGDTQYF.

The rearrangement links TRBV11-2 to TRBJ1-1; D unresolved. Germline-derived CDR1 and CDR2 are SGHAT and FQNNGV. V was trimmed by 5 bases and J by 4 bases, leaving 14 bases between them. This CDR3 spans 14 amino acids. Written as DNA, the CDR3 is TGTGCCAGCAGCCTGATGAGGGTGGCCACTGAAGCTTTCTTT. Translated: CASSLMRVATEAFF.

The chain joins TRBV28 to TRBJ1-4; maybe TRBD1 (5 bases). Per the germline V gene, CDR1 is MDHEN and CDR2 is SYDVKM. Trimming shortened V by 2 bases and J by 3 bases, and 10 bases separated the two germline ends. The CDR3 has 15 amino acids. As DNA, the CDR3 is TGTGCCAGCAGTTTAGGGGGAGGGGCTAATGAAAAACTGTTTTTT. It translates to CASSLGGGANEKLFF. Together with reference TRBV28 and TRBJ1-4, the CDR3 gives the full variable domain: DVKVTQSSRYLVKRTGEKVFLECVQDMDHENMFWYRQDPGLGLRLIYFSYDVKMKEKGDIPEGYSVSREKKERFSLILESASTNQTSMYLCASSLGGGANEKLFFGSGTQLSVL.

This chain uses TRBV2 with TRBJ1-2; D ambiguous. With 3 bases removed from V and 5 bases from J, the gap between germline ends came to 10 bases. The germline V gene has CDR1 SNHLY and CDR2 FYNNEI. This CDR3 is 13 amino acids long. The CDR3 reads CASSEERSYGYTF. CDR3 coding DNA: TGTGCCAGCAGTGAGGAGAGATCGTATGGCTACACCTTC.